A single sample is the source of the 23 T cell receptor beta chains below, sequenced in a study of cytomegalovirus exposure and HLA in healthy donors. In the PCR, 60 Vbeta and 13 Jbeta primers were used. Profiled with immunoSEQ multiplex PCR; TCRdb holds only in-frame clones, not every one. The table lists about 190,000 clones, 60% to 80% of them singletons, with around 2.2% in the top ten. The sequenced sample was PBMCs. The receptor set was obtained from a woman in her 30s in good health and CMV-seropositive.

The chain links TRBV6-5 to TRBJ2-5; D remains unclear. The V end lost 0 bases, the J end lost 5 bases, and 7 bases lay between the germline ends. CDR3 length equals 13 residues. Germline V gives CDR1 MNHEY, CDR2 SVGAGI. The CDR3 DNA follows: TGTGCCAGCAGTTACTCTTTGCGGGAGACCCAGTACTTC. Protein sequence: CASSYSLRETQYF.

The rearrangement joins TRBV6-6 to TRBJ2-3; D gene ambiguous. The germline V and J ends were trimmed by 6 bases and 2 bases, with 9 bases remaining between them. This CDR3 has 13 amino acids. The V gene's germline CDR1 is MNHNY and CDR2 SVGAGI (reference sequence). This CDR3 is CASSSTNTDTQYF. In DNA, the CDR3 is TGTGCCAGCAGCTCTACTAACACAGATACGCAGTATTTT.

The V call is TRBV19, the J call TRBJ1-2; 9 bases are a match to TRBD1. Germline values: CDR1 LNHDA, CDR2 SQIVND (reference sequence). J lost 4 bases, V lost 6 bases, and 6 bases had no gene match. There are 14 residues in the CDR3. The CDR3 DNA sequence: TGTGCCAGTAGACGGGACAGGGCGACCTATGGCTACACCTTC. This sequence encodes CASRRDRATYGYTF.

The chain joins TRBV11-2 to TRBJ1-1, with a tentative D call TRBD1 (5 bases). The germline gives CDR1 SGHAT, CDR2 FQNNGV. V lost 5 bases and J lost 1, with 8 bases in between. This CDR3 contains 13 residues. In nucleotides, the CDR3 is TGTGCCAGCAGCCCCGGACAGAACACTGAAGCTTTCTTT. Its protein is CASSPGQNTEAFF.

The V and J genes are TRBV7-2 and TRBJ1-4; a possible D gene is TRBD1 (6 bases). Per germline, CDR1 SGHTA and CDR2 FQGNSA. The CDR3 contains 15 residues. Trimming stripped 3 bases from V and 8 bases from J, with 16 bases between. Here the CDR3 reads CASSFDPGAGEKLFF. The CDR3 DNA is TGTGCCAGCAGCTTCGATCCAGGGGCAGGGGAAAAACTGTTTTTT. Full variable domain (missing parts from reference TRBV7-2 and TRBJ1-4): GAGVSQSPSNKVTEKGKDVELRCDPISGHTALYWYRQSLGQGLEFLIYFQGNSAPDKSGLPSDRFSAERTGGSVSTLTIQRTQQEDSAVYLCASSFDPGAGEKLFFGSGTQLSVL.

The V and J genes are TRBV29-1 and TRBJ2-7; D gene uncertain. The CDR3 runs to 11 residues. Germline values: CDR1 SQVTM, CDR2 ANQGSEA. The ends were cut back, 0 bases at V and 7 bases at J, with 7 bases in the middle. The CDR3 DNA sequence: TGCAGCGTTGAAGATCCCGGGGAGCAGTACTTC. Protein: CSVEDPGEQYF.

The rearrangement uses TRBV7-3 and TRBJ2-2; 9 nucleotides agree with TRBD1. CDR1 is SGHTA and CDR2 is FQGTGA in the germline V gene. The V gene end was trimmed by 3 bases and the J gene end by 6 bases; junction bases not matched to a gene: 5. This CDR3 is built from 15 residues. CDR3 region: CASSLRQGEAGELFF. CDR3 bases: TGTGCCAGCAGCTTGAGACAGGGGGAGGCCGGGGAGCTGTTTTTT.

V gene TRBV6-5 combines with J gene TRBJ2-7, with D perhaps matching TRBD2 (6 bases). Germline V gene sequence: CDR1 MNHEY, CDR2 SVGAGI. Trimming took 6 bases from V and 6 from J, leaving 21 bases between them. The CDR3 covers 15 residues. As DNA, the CDR3 is TGTGCCAGCAGCAACCCCGTTGGAGGGGTGGGCGAGCAGTACTTC. Encoded protein: CASSNPVGGVGEQYF.

V usage is TRBV25-1 and J usage is TRBJ2-7, with TRBD1 matching 8 bases. The CDR3 is 15 residues long. V shed 8 bases, J shed 2 bases, and the junction held 11 bases outside the gene matches. CDR1 MGHDK and CDR2 SYGVNS come from the germline V gene. The CDR3 spells CASAGPGTGTYEQYF. The CDR3 DNA sequence: TGTGCCAGCGCTGGGCCCGGGACAGGAACCTACGAGCAGTACTTC.

This clone came up a few times. The chain recombines TRBV11-2 with TRBJ2-7; a possible D gene is TRBD1 (6 bases). Germline V lookup: CDR1 SGHAT, CDR2 FQNNGV. CDR3 size: 16 residues. V shed 5 bases and J shed 4 bases, with 21 bases lying between them. CDR3 amino acids: CASSPGGGYSLYEQYF. CDR3 nucleotide sequence: TGTGCCAGCAGCCCGGGTGGGGGCTATTCTCTGTACGAGCAGTACTTC.

The rearrangement links TRBV18 to TRBJ1-3; no firm D call. V was clipped by 6 bases and J by 4 bases, with 16 bases between them. The CDR3 loop spans 15 amino acids. CDR1 and CDR2 from the germline V gene are KGHSH and LQKENI. CDR3 loop: CASSDLPGSGNTIYF. In DNA, the CDR3 is TGTGCCAGCTCTGACCTGCCCGGGTCCGGAAACACCATATATTTT.

The gene calls are TRBV6-6 and TRBJ1-1; D possibly corresponds to TRBD1 (5 bases). The CDR3 runs to 13 residues. Germline loops: CDR1 MNHNY, CDR2 SVGAGI (reference sequence). The germline V and J ends were trimmed by 4 bases and 6 bases, with 12 bases remaining between them. The CDR3 DNA is TGTGCCAGCAGTTTAAGGACAAGCGCTGAAGCTTTCTTT. It specifies CASSLRTSAEAFF.

The chain links TRBV5-4 to TRBJ2-2; 7 bases agree with TRBD1. Germline V gene data show CDR1 as SGHNT and CDR2 as YYREEE (reference sequence). The CDR3 runs 15 residues. Trimming removed 4 bases from V and 7 bases from J; junction bases left unmatched: 10. CDR3 sequence (DNA): TGTGCCAGCAGCCGAGGGGGCAGGGAAGGCGGGGAGCTGTTTTTT. This sequence encodes CASSRGGREGGELFF.

This clone occurred once. V gene TRBV7-2 combines with J gene TRBJ1-1; D is unresolved. CDR1 is SGHTA, CDR2 FQGNSA, per germline. The CDR3 is 12 amino acids. Trimming left V 6 bases short and J 6 bases short, with 11 bases between. The CDR3 DNA reads TGTGCCAGCAGGCCCGACACTCCTGAAGCTTTCTTT. Amino acids: CASRPDTPEAFF.

The rearrangement uses TRBV4-1 and TRBJ1-6; 8 positions match TRBD1. The CDR3 length is 16 residues. The germline V gene encodes CDR1 MGHRA and CDR2 YSYEKL. V was clipped by 3 bases and J by 9 bases; unmatched bases: 10. The chain's CDR3 is CASSQEPTGDISPLHF. CDR3 sequence (DNA): TGCGCCAGCAGCCAGGAGCCGACAGGGGATATTTCACCCCTCCACTTT.

The genes are TRBV5-1 and TRBJ1-3; TRBD1 is a possible D gene (5 bases). V lost 0 bases and J 4 bases, leaving 14 bases between the germline ends. The CDR3 loop spans 16 amino acids. From germline, CDR1 is SGHRS and CDR2 YFSETQ. Here the CDR3 reads CASSLGRIQVGNTIYF. In DNA form, the CDR3 reads TGCGCCAGCAGCTTGGGAAGGATACAGGTCGGAAACACCATATATTTT.

The V gene is TRBV6-6, the J gene TRBJ2-7; 7 bases are shared with TRBD1. Germline assignment: CDR1 MNHNY and CDR2 SVGAGI (reference sequence). Germline trimming cut 6 bases from V and 0 bases from J; bases unmatched to any gene: 11. This CDR3 spans 16 amino acids. CDR3 sequence: CASSSLGQESSYEQYF. For the CDR3, the DNA is TGTGCCAGCAGCTCCCTAGGACAGGAGAGCTCCTACGAGCAGTACTTC.

The rearrangement joins TRBV7-2 to TRBJ1-4; D might be TRBD1 (5 bases). The length of the CDR3 is 15 residues. CDR1 and CDR2 (germline): SGHTA, FQGNSA. Trimming took off 2 bases at V and 8 bases at J, with 15 bases between the two ends. The CDR3 sequence is CASSLLGAGHEKLFF. DNA of the CDR3: TGTGCCAGCAGCTTATTAGGGGCAGGGCACGAAAAACTGTTTTTT.

The rearrangement uses TRBV11-3 and TRBJ2-3; TRBD1 agrees at 7 bases. Trimming removed 5 bases from V and 2 bases from J; junction bases left unmatched: 7. CDR1 and CDR2 (germline): SGHNT, YENEEA. The CDR3 has 15 amino acids. The chain's CDR3 is CASSAGDRPTDTQYF. CDR3 bases: TGTGCCAGCAGCGCCGGGGACAGACCCACAGATACGCAGTATTTT.

This clone was seen only once. This chain joins TRBV27 and TRBJ2-3, with TRBD2 matching 7 bases. Trimming took 3 bases from V and 1 from J; bases not matched to a gene: 4. Germline assignment: CDR1 MNHEY and CDR2 SMNVEV (reference sequence). This CDR3 has 15 amino acids. The CDR3 DNA sequence: TGTGCCAGCAGTTTTAGTCGGGGGGGCACAGATACGCAGTATTTT. As protein: CASSFSRGGTDTQYF.

The chain couples TRBV5-1 to TRBJ2-2, with TRBD1 as a possible D gene (5 bases). The CDR3 covers 14 residues. Trimming took off 4 bases at V and 4 bases at J, with 11 bases between the two ends. Germline V CDR1 and CDR2: SGHRS, YFSETQ. CDR3 sequence reads: CASSGAESTGELFF. Written as DNA, the CDR3 is TGCGCCAGCAGCGGGGCAGAGAGCACCGGGGAGCTGTTTTTT.

The chain employs TRBV14 and TRBJ1-2; 8 nucleotides align to TRBD1. Germline V gene data show CDR1 as SGHDN and CDR2 as FVKESK. The CDR3 covers 14 residues. V trimming: 3 bases; J trimming: 5 bases; junction bases outside the gene matches: 5. Here the CDR3 reads CASSHPRTGYGYTF. The CDR3 coding sequence is TGTGCCAGCAGCCACCCACGGACAGGGTATGGCTACACCTTC.

The chain is built from TRBV7-8 and TRBJ2-2, with D possibly TRBD1 on 5 matching bases. CDR3 size: 15 residues. Germline assignment: CDR1 SGHVS and CDR2 FQNEAQ. With 1 base removed from V and 8 bases from J, the gap between germline ends came to 14 bases. This CDR3 reads CASSLVGPPQGELFF. The CDR3 nucleotides read TGTGCCAGCAGCTTAGTGGGGCCCCCCCAAGGGGAGCTGTTTTTT.